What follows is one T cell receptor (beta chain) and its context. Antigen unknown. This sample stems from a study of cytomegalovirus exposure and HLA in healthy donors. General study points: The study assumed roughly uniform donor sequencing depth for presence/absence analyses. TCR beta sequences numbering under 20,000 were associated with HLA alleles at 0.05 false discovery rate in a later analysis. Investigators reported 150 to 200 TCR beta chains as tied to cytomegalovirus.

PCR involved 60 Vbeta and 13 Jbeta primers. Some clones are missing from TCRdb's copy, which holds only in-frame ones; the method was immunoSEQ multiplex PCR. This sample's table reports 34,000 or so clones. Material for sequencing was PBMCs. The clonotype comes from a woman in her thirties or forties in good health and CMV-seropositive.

The CDR3 loop reads CASSDERGRQETQYF. As DNA, the CDR3 is TGTGCCAGCAGTGACGAGCGGGGGAGACAAGAGACCCAGTACTTC. The rearrangement uses TRBV2 and TRBJ2-5, with TRBD2 identical over 8 bases. Germline assignment: CDR1 SNHLY and CDR2 FYNNEI. With V trimmed by 3 bases and J by 2 bases, 5 bases remained unmatched. The CDR3 is 15 residues long.